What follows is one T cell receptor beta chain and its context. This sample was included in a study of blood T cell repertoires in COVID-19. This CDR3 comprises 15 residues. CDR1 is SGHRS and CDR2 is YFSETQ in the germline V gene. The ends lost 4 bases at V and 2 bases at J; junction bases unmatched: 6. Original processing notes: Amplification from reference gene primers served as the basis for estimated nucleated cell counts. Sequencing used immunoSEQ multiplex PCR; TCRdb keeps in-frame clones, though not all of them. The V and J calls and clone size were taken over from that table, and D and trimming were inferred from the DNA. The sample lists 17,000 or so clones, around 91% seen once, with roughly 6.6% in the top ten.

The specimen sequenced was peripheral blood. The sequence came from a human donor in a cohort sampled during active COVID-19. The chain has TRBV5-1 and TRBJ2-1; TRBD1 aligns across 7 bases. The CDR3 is CASSQPGQTYNEQFF. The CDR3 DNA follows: TGCGCCAGCAGCCAGCCGGGACAGACCTACAATGAGCAGTTCTTC.